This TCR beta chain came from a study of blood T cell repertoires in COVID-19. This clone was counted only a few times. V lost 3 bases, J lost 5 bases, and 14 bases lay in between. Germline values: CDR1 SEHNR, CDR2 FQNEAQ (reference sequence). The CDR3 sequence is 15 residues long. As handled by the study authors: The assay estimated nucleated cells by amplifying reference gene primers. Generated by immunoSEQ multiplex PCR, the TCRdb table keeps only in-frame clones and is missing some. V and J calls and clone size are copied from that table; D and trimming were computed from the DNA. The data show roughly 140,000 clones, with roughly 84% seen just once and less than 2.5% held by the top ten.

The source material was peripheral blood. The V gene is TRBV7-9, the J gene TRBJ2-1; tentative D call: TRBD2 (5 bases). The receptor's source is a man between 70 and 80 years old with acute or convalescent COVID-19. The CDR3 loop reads CASSLSGVLDNEQFF. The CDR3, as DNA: TGTGCCAGCAGCTTGTCCGGGGTCTTGGACAATGAGCAGTTCTTC.